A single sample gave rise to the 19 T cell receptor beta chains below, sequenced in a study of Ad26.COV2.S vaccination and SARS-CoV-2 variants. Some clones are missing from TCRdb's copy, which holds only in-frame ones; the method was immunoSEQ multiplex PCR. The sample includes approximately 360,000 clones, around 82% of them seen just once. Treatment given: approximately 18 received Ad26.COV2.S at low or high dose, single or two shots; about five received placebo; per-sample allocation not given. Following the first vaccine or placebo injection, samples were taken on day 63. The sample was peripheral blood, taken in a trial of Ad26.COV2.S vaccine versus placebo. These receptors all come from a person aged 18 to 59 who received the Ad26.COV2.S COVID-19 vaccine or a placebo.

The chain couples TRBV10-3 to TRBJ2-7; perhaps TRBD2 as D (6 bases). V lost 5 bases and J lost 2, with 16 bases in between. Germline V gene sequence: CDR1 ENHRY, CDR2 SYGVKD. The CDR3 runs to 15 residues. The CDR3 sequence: CAISLSGGGPYEQYF. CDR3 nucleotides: TGTGCCATCAGTCTGTCCGGGGGAGGCCCCTACGAGCAGTACTTC.

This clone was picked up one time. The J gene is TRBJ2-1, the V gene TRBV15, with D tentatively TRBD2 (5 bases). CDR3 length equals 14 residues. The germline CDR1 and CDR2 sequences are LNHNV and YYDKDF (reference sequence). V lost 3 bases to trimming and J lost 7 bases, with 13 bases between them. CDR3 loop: CATSSGRGFNEQFF. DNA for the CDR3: TGTGCCACCAGCAGCGGGCGAGGGTTTAATGAGCAGTTCTTC.

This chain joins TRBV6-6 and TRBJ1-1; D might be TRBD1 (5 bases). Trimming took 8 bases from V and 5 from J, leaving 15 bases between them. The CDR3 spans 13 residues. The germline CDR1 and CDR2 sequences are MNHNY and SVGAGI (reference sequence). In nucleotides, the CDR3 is TGTGCCAGCCGGGGACCCCCGGGAACTGAAGCTTTCTTT. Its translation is CASRGPPGTEAFF.

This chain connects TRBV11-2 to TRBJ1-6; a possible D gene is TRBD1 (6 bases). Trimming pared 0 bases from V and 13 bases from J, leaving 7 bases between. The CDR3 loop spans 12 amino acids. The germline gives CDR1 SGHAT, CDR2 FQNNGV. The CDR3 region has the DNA TGTGCCAGCAGCTTAGATCAGGGGCCCCTCCACTTT. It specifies CASSLDQGPLHF.

DNA for the CDR3: TGTGCCAGCAGCCACAGGGACCAACTTCCTAGCAATGAGCAGTTCTTC. Translation gives CASSHRDQLPSNEQFF. This sequence joins TRBV14 and TRBJ2-1, with D perhaps being TRBD1 or TRBD2 (5 bases each). This CDR3 is 16 amino acids long. CDR1 and CDR2 (germline): SGHDN, FVKESK. V was cut by 3 bases and J by 6 bases, with 18 bases left in between. Filled out from reference TRBV14 and TRBJ2-1, the complete variable domain reads EAGVTQFPSHSVIEKGQTVTLRCDPISGHDNLYWYRRVMGKEIKFLLHFVKESKQDESGMPNNRFLAERTGGTYSTLKVQPAELEDSGVYFCASSHRDQLPSNEQFFGPGTRLTVL.

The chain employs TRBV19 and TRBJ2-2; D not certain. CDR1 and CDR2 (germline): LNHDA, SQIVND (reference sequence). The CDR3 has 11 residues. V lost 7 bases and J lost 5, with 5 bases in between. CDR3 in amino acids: CASTKTGELFF. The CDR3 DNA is TGTGCCAGTACCAAAACCGGGGAGCTGTTTTTT.

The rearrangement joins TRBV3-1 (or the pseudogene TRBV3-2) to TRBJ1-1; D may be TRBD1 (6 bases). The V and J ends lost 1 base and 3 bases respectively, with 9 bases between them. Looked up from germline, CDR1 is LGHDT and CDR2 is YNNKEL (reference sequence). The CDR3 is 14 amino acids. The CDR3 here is CASSQGGGHTEAFF. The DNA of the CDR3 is TGTGCCAGCAGCCAAGGCGGGGGGCACACTGAAGCTTTCTTT.

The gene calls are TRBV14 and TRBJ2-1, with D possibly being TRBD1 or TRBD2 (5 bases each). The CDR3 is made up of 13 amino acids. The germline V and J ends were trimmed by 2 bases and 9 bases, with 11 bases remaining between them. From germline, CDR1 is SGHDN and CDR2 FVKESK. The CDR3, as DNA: TGTGCCAGCAGCCAAACGGGGCTGGGTGAGCAGTTCTTC. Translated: CASSQTGLGEQFF.

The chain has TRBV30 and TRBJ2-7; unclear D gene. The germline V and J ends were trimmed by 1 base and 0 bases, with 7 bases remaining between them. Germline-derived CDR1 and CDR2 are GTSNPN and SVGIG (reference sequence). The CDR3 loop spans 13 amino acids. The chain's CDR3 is CAWSGQDSYEQYF. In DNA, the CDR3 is TGTGCCTGGAGTGGTCAGGACTCCTACGAGCAGTACTTC. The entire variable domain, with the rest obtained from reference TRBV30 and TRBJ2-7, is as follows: SQTIHQWPATLVQPVGSPLSLECTVEGTSNPNLYWYRQAAGRGLQLLFYSVGIGQISSEVPQNLSASRPQDRQFILSSKKLLLSDSGFYLCAWSGQDSYEQYFGPGTRLTVT.

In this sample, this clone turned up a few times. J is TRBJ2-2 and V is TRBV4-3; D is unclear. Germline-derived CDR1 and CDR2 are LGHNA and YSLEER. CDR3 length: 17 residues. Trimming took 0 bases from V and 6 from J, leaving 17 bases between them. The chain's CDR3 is CASSQEYSPEFPGELFF. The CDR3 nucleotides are TGCGCCAGCAGCCAAGAATACTCTCCTGAGTTTCCCGGGGAGCTGTTTTTT.

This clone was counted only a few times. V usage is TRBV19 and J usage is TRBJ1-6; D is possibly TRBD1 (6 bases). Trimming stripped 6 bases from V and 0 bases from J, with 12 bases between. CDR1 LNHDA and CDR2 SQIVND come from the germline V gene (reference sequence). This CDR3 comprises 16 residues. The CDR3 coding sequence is TGTGCCAGTAGCTCGACAGGCCGCTCCTATAATTCACCCCTCCACTTT. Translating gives CASSSTGRSYNSPLHF. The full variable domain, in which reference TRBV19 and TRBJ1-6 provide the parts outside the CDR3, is DGGITQSPKYLFRKEGQNVTLSCEQNLNHDAMYWYRQDPGQGLRLIYYSQIVNDFQKGDIAEGYSVSREKKESFPLTVTSAQKNPTAFYLCASSSTGRSYNSPLHFGNGTRLTVT.

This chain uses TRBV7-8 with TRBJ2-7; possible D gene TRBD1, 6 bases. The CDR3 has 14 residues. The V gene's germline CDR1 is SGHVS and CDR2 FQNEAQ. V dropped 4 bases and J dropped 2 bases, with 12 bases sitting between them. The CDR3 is CASSSRQVTYEQYF. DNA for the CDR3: TGTGCCAGCAGCTCTAGACAGGTTACCTACGAGCAGTACTTC.

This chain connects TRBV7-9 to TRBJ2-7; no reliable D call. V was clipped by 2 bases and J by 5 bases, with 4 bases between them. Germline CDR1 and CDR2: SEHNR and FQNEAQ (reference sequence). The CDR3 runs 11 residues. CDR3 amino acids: CASSLRDEQYF. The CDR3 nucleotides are TGTGCCAGCAGCTTACGCGACGAGCAGTACTTC.

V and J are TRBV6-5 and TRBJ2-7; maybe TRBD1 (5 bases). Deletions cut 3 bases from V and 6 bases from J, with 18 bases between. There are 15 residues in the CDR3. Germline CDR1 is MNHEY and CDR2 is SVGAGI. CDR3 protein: CASSYQGSGWSEQYF. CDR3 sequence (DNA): TGTGCCAGCAGTTATCAAGGGTCAGGGTGGAGCGAGCAGTACTTC.

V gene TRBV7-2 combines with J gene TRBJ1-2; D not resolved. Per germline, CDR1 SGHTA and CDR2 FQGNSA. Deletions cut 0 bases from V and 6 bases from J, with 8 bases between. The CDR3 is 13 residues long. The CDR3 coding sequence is TGTGCCAGCAGCTTAGCGTCCGGGGATGGCTACACCTTC. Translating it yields CASSLASGDGYTF.

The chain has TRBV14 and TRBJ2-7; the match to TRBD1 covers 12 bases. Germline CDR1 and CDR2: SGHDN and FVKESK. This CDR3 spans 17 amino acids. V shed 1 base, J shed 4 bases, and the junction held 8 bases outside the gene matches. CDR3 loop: CASSQVSGDRGRYEQYF. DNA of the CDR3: TGTGCCAGCAGCCAAGTCTCGGGGGACAGGGGGCGATACGAGCAGTACTTC.

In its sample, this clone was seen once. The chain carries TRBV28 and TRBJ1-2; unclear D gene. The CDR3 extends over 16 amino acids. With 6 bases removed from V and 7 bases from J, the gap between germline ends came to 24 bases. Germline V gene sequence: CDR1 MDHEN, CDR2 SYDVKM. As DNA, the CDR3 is TGTGCCAGCAGCGTGCCAGCCGTTGGTCGAGGCAGTGGCTACACCTTC. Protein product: CASSVPAVGRGSGYTF.

The CDR3 loop is CATRGDQETQYF. DNA of the CDR3: TGTGCCACCAGGGGGGATCAAGAGACCCAGTACTTC. This chain connects TRBV2 to TRBJ2-5; D is perhaps TRBD1 (7 bases). V lost 10 bases and J lost 2, with 11 bases in between. The V gene's germline CDR1 is SNHLY and CDR2 FYNNEI. This CDR3 has 12 amino acids.

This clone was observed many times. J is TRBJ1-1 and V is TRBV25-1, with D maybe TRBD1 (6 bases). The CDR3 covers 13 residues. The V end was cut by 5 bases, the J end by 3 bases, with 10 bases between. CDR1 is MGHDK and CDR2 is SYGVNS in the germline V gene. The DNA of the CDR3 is TGTGCCAGCAGTCAACCAGGGGACACTGAAGCTTTCTTT. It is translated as CASSQPGDTEAFF.